This T cell receptor (beta chain) was captured in a study of shared clonotypes between healthy human individuals (dated by TCRdb to between 2020 and 2021). Broadly, across the study: Two women and a few men aged 18 to 49 years were included in the cohort. For each donor, CD4 naive and CD4 memory were each given three plates, CD8 naive was given two plates, and CD8 memory was given one plate. Blood TCR repertoires of roughly five healthy adults were deeply sequenced to estimate repertoire size and the extent of clonotype sharing between individuals. To increase sequencing depth and limit assay-specific biases, TCR repertoire library preparation and sequencing were carried out by different laboratories using diverse techniques. Per donor, leukapheresis produced somewhere between about 0.94 and 8.9 billion PBMCs.

Worth noting for this clone: Its specific antigen is unknown. Base qualities were left out, and no much larger clone turns up one base away.

The CDR3 spans 14 residues, from the cysteine through the phenylalanine. Here the CDR3 DNA is all that survives: 42 bases in frame from base 1. The CDR1 and CDR2 encoded by the germline V gene are MRHNA and SNTAGT. V is cut back by 10 bases and J by 9 bases, with 13 bases in the junction unmatched. Overall results and qualifications from the work: Naive subsets generally had larger estimated clonotype richness than memory subsets. Even with the large sequencing depth, rarefaction of the sorted-subset datasets indicated that sequencing was incomplete. Sharing across a few donors was observed for approximately 5% of naive CD4, about 4% of naive CD8, 2.3% of memory CD4, and about 0.4% of memory CD8 clonotypes. The small number of donors limited the genetic and exposure-history diversity represented. Pairwise subsampling indicated that sequencing depth was expected to affect the degree of clonotype sharing among donors. Sampling was restricted to blood, and TCR repertoires in tissues likely differ from the TCR repertoires found in blood. Compared with non-shared clonotypes, the clonotypes found in all four sorted-subset donors had higher generation probabilities.

TCR CDR3 regions were amplified from genomic DNA by multiplex PCR using the deep immunoSEQ assay. Extracted genomic DNA from each cell subset was spread evenly across all wells of several immunoSEQ 96-well plates, with each plate serving as a replicate. For sorted subsets, approximately 0.2 ug of genomic DNA, equivalent to roughly 30,000 T cell genomes, went into each replicate PCR. The purified libraries were quantified using a Qubit 3.0 fluorometer, sized with a Bioanalyzer 2100, and then quantified again using the KAPA Library Quantification kit. A separate single-read 150-cycle Illumina NextSeq 550 flow cell was used to sequence each immunoSEQ 96-well plate. Per the original workflow: Because only junctional sequences without quality scores were contained in the immunoSEQ output, filtering matching that applied to full-length reads could not be performed. To assign V/J genes and CDR3, sequences were annotated using PyIR, a Python wrapper for IgBLAST v1.9, with IMGT germline references. Any read was removed if the V/J assignment was weak (E-value above 1e-6), the CDR3 was missing, or the read contained stop codons, out-of-frame junctions, or ambiguous translated residues. A V3J clonotype was defined by an identical inferred V gene, J gene, and CDR3 amino acid sequence. The percentage overlap between two repertoires was calculated by dividing the number of shared unique clonotypes by the size of the smaller repertoire. Repertoire richness was assessed with RTK rarefaction, the Chao1 estimator, and Recon v2.1 estimates of unobserved clonotypes. OLGA was used to compute generation probabilities for all TCRbeta clonotypes that the gDNA method yielded from a few donors. Entries here come from immuneACCESS through TCRdb and include only in-frame sequences with V and J called. Some clones fail to appear in such tables; in the studies checked, an unresolved V gene covers under half of the shortfall, and the cause of the remainder is unknown. The V and J calls and the clone size are those of that table, but D and trimming were determined from the DNA. The sample table contains approximately 100,000 clones; only one count was recorded for 68% of them. Roughly 24% of the sample belongs to the ten largest clones.

The donors were healthy, HIV-negative adults who had no recently reported acute infections or vaccinations. All donors were Caucasian adults living in Nashville, Tennessee, USA. The CD8 memory samples were a combination of magnetically selected CD45RO+ cells and CCR7-negative CD45RA+ effector memory (TemRA) cells. Blood was collected by leukapheresis, and PBMCs were isolated by Ficoll-Histopaque density gradient centrifugation and then cryopreserved in liquid nitrogen vapor phase. Analytical flow cytometry was used to check the purity and quantity of every magnetically sorted T cell population. Genomic DNA was isolated from each sorted fraction and quantified by UV absorbance on a Nanodrop 2000c.

Input material: memory CD8+ T cells sorted from blood. In the paper's terms, the cell subset or site label means: CD45RO+ cells pooled with CCR7-negative TemRA cells. Recombination joined TRBV6-4 with TRBJ2-1; 9 of the junction bases match TRBD2. This receptor was identified in a woman aged 25-40 years in good health. The nucleotide sequence is given as TGTGCCACCCGGACTAGCGTCGAAGGTAGTGAGCAGTTCTTC. This is translated as CATRTSVEGSEQFF.